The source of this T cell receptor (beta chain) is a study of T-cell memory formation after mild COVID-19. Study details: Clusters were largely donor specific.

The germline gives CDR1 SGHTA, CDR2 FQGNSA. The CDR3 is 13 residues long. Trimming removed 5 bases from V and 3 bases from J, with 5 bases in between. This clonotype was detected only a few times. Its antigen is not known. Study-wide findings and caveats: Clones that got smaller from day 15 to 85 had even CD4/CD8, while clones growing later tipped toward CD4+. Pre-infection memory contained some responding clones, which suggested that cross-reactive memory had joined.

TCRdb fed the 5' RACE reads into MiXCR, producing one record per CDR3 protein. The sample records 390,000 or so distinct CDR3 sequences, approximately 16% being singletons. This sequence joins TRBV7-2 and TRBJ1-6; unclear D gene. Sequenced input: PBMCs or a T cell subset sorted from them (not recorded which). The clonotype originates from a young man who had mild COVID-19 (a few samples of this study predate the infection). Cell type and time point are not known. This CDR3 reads CASSPSYNSPLHF. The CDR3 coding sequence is TGTGCCAGCAGCCCCAGCTATAATTCACCCCTCCACTTT.